This T cell receptor beta chain originates from a study of chemoradiotherapy in HPV16-positive cancers. Concerning this clone itself: The antigen remains unidentified.

Data came from immunoSEQ multiplex PCR; TCRdb stores just in-frame clones and leaves some out. The data hold thousands of clones, with 80% to 90% observed a single time. CDR1 and CDR2 (germline): ENHRY, SYGVKD. This CDR3 has 12 residues. V lost 4 bases and J lost 10, with 13 bases in between. General observations from the study: Functional assays defining HPV-specific T cells used only a couple of HPV16-positive patients. Non-HPV-specific T cells did not expand in tumors during treatment, whereas candidate HPV-specific clones and E7-related motifs did.

The rearrangement joins TRBV10-3 to TRBJ1-1, with TRBD1 as a possible D gene (6 bases). Specimen: tumor tissue, collected from a patient who underwent chemoradiotherapy. This TCR came from a human donor with HPV-associated anogenital cancer. The CDR3 reads CAISVGEGGAFF. The DNA of the CDR3 is TGTGCCATCAGTGTTGGTGAGGGGGGAGCTTTCTTT.